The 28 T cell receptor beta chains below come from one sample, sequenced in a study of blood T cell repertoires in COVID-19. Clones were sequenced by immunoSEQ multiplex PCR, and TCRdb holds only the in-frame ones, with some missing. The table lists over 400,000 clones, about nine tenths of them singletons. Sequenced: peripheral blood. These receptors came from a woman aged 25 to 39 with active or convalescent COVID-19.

This CDR3 is CASSQEGAAAYNEQFF. CDR3 nucleotide sequence: TGCGCCAGCAGCCAAGAAGGAGCGGCAGCCTACAATGAGCAGTTCTTC. This chain links TRBV4-1 with TRBJ2-1; a possible D gene is TRBD2 (5 bases). This CDR3 has 16 amino acids. Trimming stripped 0 bases from V and 2 bases from J, with 11 bases between. Looked up from germline, CDR1 is MGHRA and CDR2 is YSYEKL.

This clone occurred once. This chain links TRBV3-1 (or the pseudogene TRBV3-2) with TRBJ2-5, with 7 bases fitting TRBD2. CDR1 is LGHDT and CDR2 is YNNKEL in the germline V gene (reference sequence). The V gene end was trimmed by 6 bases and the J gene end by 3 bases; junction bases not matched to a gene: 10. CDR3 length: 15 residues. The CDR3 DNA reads TGTGCCAGCAGAATGAGCGGGACGTCCGAAGAGACCCAGTACTTC. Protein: CASRMSGTSEETQYF.

As DNA, the CDR3 is TGTGCCAGCAGCTTATTTGCGGGGGGGTCCTACGAGCAGTACTTC. It translates to CASSLFAGGSYEQYF. V usage is TRBV7-2 and J usage is TRBJ2-7, with 9 bases that match TRBD2. The CDR3 is made up of 15 amino acids. V shed 2 bases and J 1 base; nucleotides not matched to a gene: 3. From germline, CDR1 is SGHTA and CDR2 FQGNSA.

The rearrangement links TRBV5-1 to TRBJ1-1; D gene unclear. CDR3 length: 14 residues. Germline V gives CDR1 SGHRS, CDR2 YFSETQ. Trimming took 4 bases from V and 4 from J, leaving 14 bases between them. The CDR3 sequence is CASSPGLAPTEAFF. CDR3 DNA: TGCGCCAGCAGCCCCGGTCTCGCCCCCACTGAAGCTTTCTTT.

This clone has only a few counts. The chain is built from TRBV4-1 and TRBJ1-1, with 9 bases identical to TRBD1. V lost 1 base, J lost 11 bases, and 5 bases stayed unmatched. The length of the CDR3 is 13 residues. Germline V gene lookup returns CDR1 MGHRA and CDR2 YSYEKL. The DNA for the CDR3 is TGCGCCAGCAGCCAAGTTGACAGGGGGTCCGCTTTCTTT. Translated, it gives CASSQVDRGSAFF.

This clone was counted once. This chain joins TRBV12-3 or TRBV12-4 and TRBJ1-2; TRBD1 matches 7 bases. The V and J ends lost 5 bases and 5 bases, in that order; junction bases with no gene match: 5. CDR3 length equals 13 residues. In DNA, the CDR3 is TGTGCCAGCAGTAACGGACAGGCTTATGGCTACACCTTC. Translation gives CASSNGQAYGYTF.

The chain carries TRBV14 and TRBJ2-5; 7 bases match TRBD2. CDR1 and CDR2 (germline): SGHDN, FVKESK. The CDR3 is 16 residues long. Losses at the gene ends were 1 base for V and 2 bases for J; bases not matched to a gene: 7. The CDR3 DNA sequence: TGTGCCAGCAGCCAAGGGGAGGGCGGCCAGCAAGAGACCCAGTACTTC. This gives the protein CASSQGEGGQQETQYF.

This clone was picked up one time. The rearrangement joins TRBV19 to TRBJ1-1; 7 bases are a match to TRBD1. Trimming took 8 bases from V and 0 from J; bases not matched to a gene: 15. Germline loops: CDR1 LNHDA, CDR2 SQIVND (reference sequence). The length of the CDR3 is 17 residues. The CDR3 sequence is CASSYRQGQAMNTEAFF. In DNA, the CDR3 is TGTGCCAGTTCGTATCGACAGGGCCAAGCGATGAACACTGAAGCTTTCTTT.

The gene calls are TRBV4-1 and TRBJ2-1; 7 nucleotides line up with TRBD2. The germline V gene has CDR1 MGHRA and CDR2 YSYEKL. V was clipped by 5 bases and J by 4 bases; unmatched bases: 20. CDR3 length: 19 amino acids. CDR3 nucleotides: TGCGCCAGCAGCGGACCGGAGCTAGCGGAGTCCTTGGGGTACAATGAGCAGTTCTTC. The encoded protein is CASSGPELAESLGYNEQFF.

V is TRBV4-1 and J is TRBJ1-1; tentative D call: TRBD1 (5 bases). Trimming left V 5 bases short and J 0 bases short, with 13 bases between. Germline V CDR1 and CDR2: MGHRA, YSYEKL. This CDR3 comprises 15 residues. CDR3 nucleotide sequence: TGCGCCAGCAGCTCTCCGGGAGGGGTGAACACTGAAGCTTTCTTT. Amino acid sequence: CASSSPGGVNTEAFF.

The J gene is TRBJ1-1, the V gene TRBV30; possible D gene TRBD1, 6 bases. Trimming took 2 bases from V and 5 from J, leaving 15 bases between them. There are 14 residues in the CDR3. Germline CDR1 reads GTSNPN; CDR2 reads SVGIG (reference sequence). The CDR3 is CAWSPRGARTEAFF. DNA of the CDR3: TGTGCCTGGAGTCCACGGGGGGCGCGTACTGAAGCTTTCTTT.

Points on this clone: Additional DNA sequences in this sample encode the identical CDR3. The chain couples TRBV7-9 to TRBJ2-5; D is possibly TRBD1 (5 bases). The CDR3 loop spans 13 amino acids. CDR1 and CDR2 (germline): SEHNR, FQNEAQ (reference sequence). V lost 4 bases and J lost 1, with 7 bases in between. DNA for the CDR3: TGTGCCAGCAGCTCAAGGGGCCAAGAGACCCAGTACTTC. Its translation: CASSSRGQETQYF.

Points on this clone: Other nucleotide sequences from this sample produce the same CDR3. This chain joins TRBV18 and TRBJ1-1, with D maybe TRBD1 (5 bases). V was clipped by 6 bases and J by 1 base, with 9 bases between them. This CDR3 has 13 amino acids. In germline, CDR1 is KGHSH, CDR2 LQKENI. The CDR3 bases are TGTGCCAGCTCGTTAGACAGGAACACTGAAGCTTTCTTT. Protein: CASSLDRNTEAFF.

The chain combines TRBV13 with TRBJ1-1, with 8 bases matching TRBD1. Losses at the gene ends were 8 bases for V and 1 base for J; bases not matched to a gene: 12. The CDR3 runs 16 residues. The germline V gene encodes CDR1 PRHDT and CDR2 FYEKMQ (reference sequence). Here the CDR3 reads CASLRIRGTGNTEAFF. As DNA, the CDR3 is TGTGCCAGCCTAAGGATTCGCGGGACAGGGAACACTGAAGCTTTCTTT.

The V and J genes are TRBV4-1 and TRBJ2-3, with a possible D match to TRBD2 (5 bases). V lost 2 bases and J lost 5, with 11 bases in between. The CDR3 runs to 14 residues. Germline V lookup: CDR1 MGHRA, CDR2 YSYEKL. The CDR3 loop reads CASSQRTGVDTQYF. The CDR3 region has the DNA TGCGCCAGCAGCCAACGGACTGGGGTAGATACGCAGTATTTT.

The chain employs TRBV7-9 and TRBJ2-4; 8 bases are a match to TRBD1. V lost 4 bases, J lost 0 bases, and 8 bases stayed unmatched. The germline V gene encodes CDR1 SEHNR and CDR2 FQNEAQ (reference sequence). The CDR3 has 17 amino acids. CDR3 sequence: CASSSTGVNSAKNIQYF. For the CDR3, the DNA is TGTGCCAGCAGCTCGACAGGGGTTAACTCAGCCAAAAACATTCAGTACTTC.

In DNA, the CDR3 is TGTGCCAGCAGCCGGGGTCCCCCTGGCTCTGGAAACACCATATATTTT. This translates into CASSRGPPGSGNTIYF. This rearrangement joins TRBV7-2 to TRBJ1-3; D is uncertain. The CDR3 is 16 amino acids. V gave up 5 bases and J gave up 0 bases, with 14 bases separating them. The germline gives CDR1 SGHTA, CDR2 FQGNSA.

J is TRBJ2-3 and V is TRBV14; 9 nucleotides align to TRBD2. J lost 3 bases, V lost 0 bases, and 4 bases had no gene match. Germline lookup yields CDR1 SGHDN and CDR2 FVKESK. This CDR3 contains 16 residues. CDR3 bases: TGTGCCAGCAGCCAAGATTGGACTAGCGTAACAGATACGCAGTATTTT. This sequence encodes CASSQDWTSVTDTQYF.

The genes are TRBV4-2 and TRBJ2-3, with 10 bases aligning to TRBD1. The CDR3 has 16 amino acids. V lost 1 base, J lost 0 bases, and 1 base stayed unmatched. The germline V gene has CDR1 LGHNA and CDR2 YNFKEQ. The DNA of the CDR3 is TGTGCCAGCAGCCAAGGACAGGGGGCCAGCACAGATACGCAGTATTTT. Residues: CASSQGQGASTDTQYF.

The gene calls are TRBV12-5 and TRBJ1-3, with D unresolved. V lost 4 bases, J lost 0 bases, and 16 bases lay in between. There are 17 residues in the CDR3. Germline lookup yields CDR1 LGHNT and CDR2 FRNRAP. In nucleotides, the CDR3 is TGTGCTAGTGGTTCAGGTACTGGTCTCCCCTCTGGAAACACCATATATTTT. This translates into CASGSGTGLPSGNTIYF.

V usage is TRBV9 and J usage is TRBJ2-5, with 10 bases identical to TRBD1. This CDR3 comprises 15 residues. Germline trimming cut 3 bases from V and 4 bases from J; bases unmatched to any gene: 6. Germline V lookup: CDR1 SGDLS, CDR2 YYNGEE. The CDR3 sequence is CASSARGQGGETQYF. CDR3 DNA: TGTGCCAGCAGCGCCCGTGGACAGGGGGGAGAGACCCAGTACTTC.

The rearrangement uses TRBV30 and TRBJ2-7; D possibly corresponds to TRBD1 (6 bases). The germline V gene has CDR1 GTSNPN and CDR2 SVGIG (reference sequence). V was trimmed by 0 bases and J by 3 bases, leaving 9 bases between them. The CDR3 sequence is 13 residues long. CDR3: CAWSVPGVYEQYF. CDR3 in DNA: TGTGCCTGGAGTGTTCCAGGGGTCTACGAGCAGTACTTC.

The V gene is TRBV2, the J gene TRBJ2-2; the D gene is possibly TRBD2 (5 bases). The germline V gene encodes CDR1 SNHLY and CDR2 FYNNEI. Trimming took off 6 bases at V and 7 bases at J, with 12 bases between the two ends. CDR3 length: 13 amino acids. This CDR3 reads CASRRERIGELFF. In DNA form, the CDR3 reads TGTGCCAGCAGGAGGGAGAGAATCGGGGAGCTGTTTTTT. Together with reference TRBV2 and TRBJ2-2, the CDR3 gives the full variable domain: EPEVTQTPSHQVTQMGQEVILRCVPISNHLYFYWYRQILGQKVEFLVSFYNNEISEKSEIFDDQFSVERPDGSNFTLKIRSTKLEDSAMYFCASRRERIGELFFGEGSRLTVL.

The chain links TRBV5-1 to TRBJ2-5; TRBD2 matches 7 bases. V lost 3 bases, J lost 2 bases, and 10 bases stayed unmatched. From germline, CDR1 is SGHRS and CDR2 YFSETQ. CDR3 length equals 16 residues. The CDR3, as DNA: TGCGCCAGCAGCTCCTACCTAGCGGAAGTGCAAGAGACCCAGTACTTC. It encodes CASSSYLAEVQETQYF.

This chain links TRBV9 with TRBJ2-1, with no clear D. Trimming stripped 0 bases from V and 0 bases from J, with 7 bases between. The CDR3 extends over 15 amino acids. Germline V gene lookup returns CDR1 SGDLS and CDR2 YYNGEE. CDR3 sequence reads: CASSVASSSYNEQFF. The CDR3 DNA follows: TGTGCCAGCAGCGTAGCCTCGAGCTCCTACAATGAGCAGTTCTTC.

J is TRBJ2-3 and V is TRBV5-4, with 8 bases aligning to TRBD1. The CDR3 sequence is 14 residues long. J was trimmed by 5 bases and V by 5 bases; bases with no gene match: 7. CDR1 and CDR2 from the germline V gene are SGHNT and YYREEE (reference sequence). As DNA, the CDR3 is TGTGCCAGCAGTCCCGGGACAGGAGGAGATACGCAGTATTTT. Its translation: CASSPGTGGDTQYF.

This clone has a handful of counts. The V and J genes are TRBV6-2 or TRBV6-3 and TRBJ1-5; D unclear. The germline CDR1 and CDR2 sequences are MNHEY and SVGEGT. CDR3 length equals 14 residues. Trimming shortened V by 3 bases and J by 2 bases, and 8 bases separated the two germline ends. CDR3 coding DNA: TGTGCCAGCAGTTATAGGCAGGGCAATCAGCCCCAGCATTTT. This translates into CASSYRQGNQPQHF.

DNA for the CDR3: TGTGCCAGCAGCTTGTTGATGACAGGGGGGTCCGATGAGCAGTTCTTC. This encodes CASSLLMTGGSDEQFF. The chain couples TRBV7-9 to TRBJ2-1; 9 bases fit TRBD1. The CDR3 has 16 amino acids. J gave up 8 bases and V 3 bases, and 11 bases lay outside the gene matches. CDR1 and CDR2 (germline): SEHNR, FQNEAQ (reference sequence). Together with reference TRBV7-9 and TRBJ2-1, the CDR3 gives the full variable domain: DTGVSQNPRHKITKRGQNVTFRCDPISEHNRLYWYRQTLGQGPEFLTYFQNEAQLEKSRLLSDRFSAERPKGSFSTLEIQRTEQGDSAMYLCASSLLMTGGSDEQFFGPGTRLTVL.